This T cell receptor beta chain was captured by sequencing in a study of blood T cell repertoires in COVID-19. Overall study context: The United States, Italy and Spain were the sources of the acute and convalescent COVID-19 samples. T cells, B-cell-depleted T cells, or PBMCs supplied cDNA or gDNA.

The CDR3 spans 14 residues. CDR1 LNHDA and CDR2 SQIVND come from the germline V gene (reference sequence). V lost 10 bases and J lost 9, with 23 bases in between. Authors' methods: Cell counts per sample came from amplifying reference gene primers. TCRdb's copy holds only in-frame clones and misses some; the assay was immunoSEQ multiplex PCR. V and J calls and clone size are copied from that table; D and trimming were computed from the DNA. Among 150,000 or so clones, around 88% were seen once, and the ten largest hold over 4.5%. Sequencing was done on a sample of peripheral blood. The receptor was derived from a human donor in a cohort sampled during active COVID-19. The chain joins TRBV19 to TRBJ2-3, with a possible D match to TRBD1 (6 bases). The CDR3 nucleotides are TGTGCCACCCGAGAGTGGGACAAGGAGTCCACGCAGTATTTT. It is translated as CATREWDKESTQYF.